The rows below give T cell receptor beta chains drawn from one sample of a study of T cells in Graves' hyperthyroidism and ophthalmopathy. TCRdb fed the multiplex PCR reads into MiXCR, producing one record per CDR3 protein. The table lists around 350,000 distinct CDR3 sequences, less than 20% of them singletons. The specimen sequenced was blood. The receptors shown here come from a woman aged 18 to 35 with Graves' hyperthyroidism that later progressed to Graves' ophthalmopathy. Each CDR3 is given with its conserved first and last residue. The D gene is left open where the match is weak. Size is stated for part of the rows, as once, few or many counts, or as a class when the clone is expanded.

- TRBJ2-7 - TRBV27 CASQTSPGYEQYF TGTGCCAGCCAAACAAGTCCGGGCTACGAGCAGTACTTC
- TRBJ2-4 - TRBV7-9 CASSLGFGTPPIQYF TGTGCCAGCAGCTTAGGTTTTGGGACACCCCCTATTCAGTACTTC
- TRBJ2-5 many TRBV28 CASSGRLVLETQYF TGTGCCAGCAGTGGACGACTAGTTTTGGAGACCCAGTACTTC
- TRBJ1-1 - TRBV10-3 CAIRRETNTEAFF TGTGCCATCAGAAGGGAGACGAACACTGAAGCTTTCTTT
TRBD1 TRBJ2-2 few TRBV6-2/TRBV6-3 CASSYPDRGWTGELFF TGTGCCAGCAGTTACCCCGACAGGGGATGGACCGGGGAGCTGTTTTTT
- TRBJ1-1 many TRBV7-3 CASSLRREGAFF TGTGCCAGCAGCTTAAGACGGGAGGGTGCTTTCTTT
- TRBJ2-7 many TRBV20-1 CSASGQGIGYEQYF TGCAGTGCTAGCGGGCAGGGAATTGGTTACGAGCAGTACTTC
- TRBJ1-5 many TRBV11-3 CASSSKTGNQPQHF TGTGCCAGCAGCTCGAAGACGGGCAATCAGCCCCAGCATTTT
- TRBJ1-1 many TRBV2 CASSEALRLNTEAFF TGTGCCAGCAGTGAAGCGCTACGGTTGAACACTGAAGCTTTCTTT
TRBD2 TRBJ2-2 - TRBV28 CASSQVGGGRGTGELFF TGTGCCAGCAGCCAAGTGGGGGGGGGGAGAGGCACCGGGGAGCTGTTTTTT
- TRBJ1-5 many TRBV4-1 CASSQAGRGSNQPQHF TGCGCCAGCAGCCAAGCCGGTAGGGGTAGCAATCAGCCCCAGCATTTT
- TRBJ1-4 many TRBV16 CASSQFGSPGEKLFF TGTGCCAGCAGCCAATTCGGCAGCCCGGGTGAAAAACTGTTTTTT
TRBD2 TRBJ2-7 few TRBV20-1 CSGRRGVYEQYF TGCAGTGGGCGGCGGGGGGTCTACGAGCAGTACTTC
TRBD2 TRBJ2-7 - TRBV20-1 CSARAVGLAGGPEYEQYF TGCAGTGCTAGAGCGGTCGGCCTAGCGGGAGGGCCGGAGTACGAGCAGTACTTC
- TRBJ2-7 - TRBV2 CASSEDWTTYEQYF TGTGCCAGCAGTGAAGATTGGACAACCTACGAGCAGTACTTC
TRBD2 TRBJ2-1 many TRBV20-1 CSAITSGSNEQFF TGCAGTGCAATTACTAGCGGGAGCAATGAGCAGTTCTTC
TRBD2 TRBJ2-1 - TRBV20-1 CSASRPSGSSNEQFF TGCAGTGCTAGTCGCCCTAGCGGGAGCAGCAATGAGCAGTTCTTC
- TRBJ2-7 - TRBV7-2 CASSRALVSYEQYF TGTGCCAGCAGCCGGGCACTAGTCTCCTACGAGCAGTACTTC
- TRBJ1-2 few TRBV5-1 CASSLPGLRDGYTF TGCGCCAGCAGCTTACCGGGGCTCAGGGATGGCTACACCTTC
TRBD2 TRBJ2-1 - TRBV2 CASKGLAGISYNEQFF TGTGCCAGCAAGGGACTAGCGGGAATCTCCTACAATGAGCAGTTCTTC
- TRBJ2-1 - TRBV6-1 CASSEDWLDYEQFF TGTGCCAGCAGTGAAGACTGGCTAGACTATGAGCAGTTCTTC
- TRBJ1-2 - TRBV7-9 CASSRGNGHYGYTF TGTGCCAGCAGTAGAGGGAACGGACACTATGGCTACACCTTC
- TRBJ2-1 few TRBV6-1 CASSPAAHNEQFF TGTGCCAGCAGCCCTGCGGCTCACAATGAGCAGTTCTTC
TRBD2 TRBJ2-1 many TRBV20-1 CSAVAGLEQFF TGCAGTGCTGTAGCGGGTCTTGAGCAGTTCTTC
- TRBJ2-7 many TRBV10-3 CAISDPLTAPYEQYF TGTGCCATCAGTGACCCCTTGACTGCCCCCTACGAGCAGTACTTC
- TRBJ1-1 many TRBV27 CASSLANLNTEAFF TGTGCCAGCAGTTTGGCCAACCTGAACACTGAAGCTTTCTTT
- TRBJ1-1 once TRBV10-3 CAISQAGGAMGNTEAFF TGTGCCATCAGCCAGGCGGGAGGGGCCATGGGGAACACTGAAGCTTTCTTT
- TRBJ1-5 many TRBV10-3 CAISERTVNQPQHF TGTGCCATCAGTGAGCGGACAGTCAATCAGCCCCAGCATTTT
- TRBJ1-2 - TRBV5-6 CASSLWAALNYGYTF TGTGCCAGCAGCTTGTGGGCAGCCCTTAACTATGGCTACACCTTC
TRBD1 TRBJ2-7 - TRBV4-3 CASSQYRGMDEQYF TGCGCCAGCAGCCAATACAGGGGAATGGACGAGCAGTACTTC
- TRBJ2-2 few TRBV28 CAALANTGELFF TGTGCCGCACTAGCGAACACCGGGGAGCTGTTTTTT
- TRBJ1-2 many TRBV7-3 CASSLGRRDGYTF TGTGCCAGCAGCTTAGGCCGACGTGATGGCTACACCTTC
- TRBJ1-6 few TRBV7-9 CASSLRQTHSPLHF TGTGCCAGCAGCTTAAGGCAGACCCATTCACCCCTCCACTTT
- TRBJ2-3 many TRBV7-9 CASSFTPRDAQYF TGTGCCAGCAGCTTCACCCCGCGGGATGCGCAGTATTTT
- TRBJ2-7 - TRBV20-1 CSAPGPSLGSYEQYF TGCAGTGCTCCGGGGCCGTCGCTTGGGTCCTACGAGCAGTACTTC
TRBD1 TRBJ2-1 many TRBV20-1 CSTGWDRGYNEQFF TGCAGTACCGGTTGGGACAGGGGATACAATGAGCAGTTCTTC